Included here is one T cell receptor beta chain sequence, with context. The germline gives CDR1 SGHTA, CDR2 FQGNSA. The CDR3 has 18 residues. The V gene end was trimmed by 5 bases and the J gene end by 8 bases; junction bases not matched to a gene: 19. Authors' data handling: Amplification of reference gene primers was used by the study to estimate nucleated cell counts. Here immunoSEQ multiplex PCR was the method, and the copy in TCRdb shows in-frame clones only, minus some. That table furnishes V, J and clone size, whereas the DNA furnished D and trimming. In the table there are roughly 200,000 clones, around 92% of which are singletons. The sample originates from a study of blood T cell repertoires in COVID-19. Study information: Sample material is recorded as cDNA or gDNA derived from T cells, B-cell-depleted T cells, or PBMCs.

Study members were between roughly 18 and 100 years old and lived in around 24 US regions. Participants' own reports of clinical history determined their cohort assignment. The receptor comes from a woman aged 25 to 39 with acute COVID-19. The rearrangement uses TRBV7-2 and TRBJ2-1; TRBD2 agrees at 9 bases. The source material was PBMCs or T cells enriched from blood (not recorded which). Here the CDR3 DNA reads TGTGCCAGCAGCGCCCGAGGGTATAGCGGGGGCGAGGCGGATGAGCAGTTCTTC. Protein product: CASSARGYSGGEADEQFF.